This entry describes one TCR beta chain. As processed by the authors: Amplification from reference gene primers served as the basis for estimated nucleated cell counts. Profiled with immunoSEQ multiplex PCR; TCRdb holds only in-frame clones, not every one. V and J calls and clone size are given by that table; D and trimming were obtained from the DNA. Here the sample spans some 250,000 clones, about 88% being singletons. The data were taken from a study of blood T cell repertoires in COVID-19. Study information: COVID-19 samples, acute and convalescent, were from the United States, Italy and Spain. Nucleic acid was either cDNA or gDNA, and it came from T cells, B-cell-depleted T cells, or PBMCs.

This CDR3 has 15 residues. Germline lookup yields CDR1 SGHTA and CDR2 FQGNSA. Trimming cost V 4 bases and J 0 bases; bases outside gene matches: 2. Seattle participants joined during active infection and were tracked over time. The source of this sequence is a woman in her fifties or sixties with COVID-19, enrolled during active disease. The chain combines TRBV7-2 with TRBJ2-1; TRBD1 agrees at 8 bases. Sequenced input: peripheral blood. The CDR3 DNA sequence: TGTGCCAGCAGCTCGACAGGGGCCTCCTACAATGAGCAGTTCTTC. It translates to CASSSTGASYNEQFF.